Sequencing of this T cell receptor (beta chain) was carried out in a study of PD-1 blockade in classical Hodgkin lymphoma. Findings of the study overall: Some patients started nivolumab under 1 year after ASCT, and they were excluded. Compared with healthy donors, newly diagnosed patients reportedly showed lower baseline TCR diversity.

Relapses following autologous stem cell transplantation were seen in all patients, with brentuximab vedotin exposure varying. Looked up from germline, CDR1 is MNHEY and CDR2 is SMNVEV (reference sequence). V was clipped by 2 bases and J by 0 bases; unmatched bases: 9. This CDR3 is built from 17 residues. Data came from immunoSEQ multiplex PCR; TCRdb stores just in-frame clones and leaves some out. Of approximately 26,000 clones in the sample, 69% were seen once. About this clone itself: Its antigen is currently unknown.

Sequencing was performed on peripheral blood mononuclear cells (PBMCs), taken at baseline. The V gene is TRBV27, the J gene TRBJ2-7, with TRBD1 matching 8 bases. The source of this sequence is a human donor with classical Hodgkin lymphoma. CDR3 protein: CASSLQSAGQGSYEQYF. In nucleotides, the CDR3 is TGTGCCAGCAGTTTACAGTCCGCTGGACAGGGCTCCTACGAGCAGTACTTC.